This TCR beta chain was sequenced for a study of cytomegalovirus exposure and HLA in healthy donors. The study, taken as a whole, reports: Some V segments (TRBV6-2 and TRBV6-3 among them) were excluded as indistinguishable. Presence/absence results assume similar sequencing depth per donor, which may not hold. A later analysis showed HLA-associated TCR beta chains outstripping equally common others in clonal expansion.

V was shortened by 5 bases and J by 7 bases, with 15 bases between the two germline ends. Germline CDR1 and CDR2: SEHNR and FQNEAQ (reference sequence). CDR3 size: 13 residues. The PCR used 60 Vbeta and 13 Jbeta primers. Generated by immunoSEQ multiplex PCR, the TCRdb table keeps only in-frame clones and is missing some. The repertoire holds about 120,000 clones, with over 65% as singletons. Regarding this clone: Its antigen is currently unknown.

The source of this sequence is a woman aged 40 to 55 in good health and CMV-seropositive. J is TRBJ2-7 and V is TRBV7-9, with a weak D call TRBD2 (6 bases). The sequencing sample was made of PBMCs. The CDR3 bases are TGTGCCAGCAGCAAACGGGACTCAGGGGAGCAGTACTTC. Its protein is CASSKRDSGEQYF.